The rows below give T cell receptor beta chains drawn from one sample of a study of metastatic and nonmetastatic thyroid tumors. Through MiXCR, TCRdb re-clonotyped the PCR reads. The sample contains over 13,000 clones, about 22% of which appear only once. The sequenced material came from blood. The receptors originated from a female donor with papillary thyroid cancer or a benign thyroid nodule (not recorded which). Some clones in this sample may be carry-over from other donors' samples. CDR3s include the opening cysteine and the closing phenylalanine or tryptophan. The order of the fields is J gene, V gene, clone size, D gene, CDR3 DNA, CDR3 protein. D genes are given only for firm matches. Expanded clones are given a class, and other clones once, few, many or no size at all.

J gene: TRBJ2-7
V gene: TRBV5-4
clone size: many
D gene: -
CDR3 DNA: TGTGCCAGCAGCTTGGGCGGGCGCACCTACGAGCAGTACTTC
CDR3 protein: CASSLGGRTYEQYF

J gene: TRBJ2-1
V gene: TRBV20-1
clone size: once
D gene: TRBD1
CDR3 DNA: TGCAGTGTTACGGGACAGGGGTACAATGAGCAGTTCTTC
CDR3 protein: CSVTGQGYNEQFF

J gene: TRBJ1-1
V gene: TRBV7-9
clone size: many
D gene: -
CDR3 DNA: TGTGCCAGCGCTGTCGACAGCATGAACACTGAAGCTTTCTTT
CDR3 protein: CASAVDSMNTEAFF

J gene: TRBJ2-5
V gene: TRBV10-3
clone size: -
D gene: TRBD2
CDR3 DNA: TGTGCCATCGCGGCCAGCGGGAGGGCTCTAGAGACCCAGTACTTC
CDR3 protein: CAIAASGRALETQYF

J gene: TRBJ2-7
V gene: TRBV5-6
clone size: many
D gene: -
CDR3 DNA: TGTGCCAGCAGCTTGGCCACCCCCTACGAGCAGTACTTC
CDR3 protein: CASSLATPYEQYF

J gene: TRBJ2-7
V gene: TRBV13
clone size: many
D gene: TRBD1
CDR3 DNA: TGTGCCAGCAGCCGGGACAGGTCCCACGAGCAGTACTTC
CDR3 protein: CASSRDRSHEQYF

J gene: TRBJ2-6
V gene: TRBV11-2
clone size: -
D gene: -
CDR3 DNA: TGTGCCAGCAGCTCGATCCGCTCTGGGGCCAACGTCCTGACTTTC
CDR3 protein: CASSSIRSGANVLTF

J gene: TRBJ2-2
V gene: TRBV7-9
clone size: -
D gene: -
CDR3 DNA: TGTGCCAGCAGCTTACAGGGTACGAACACCGGGGATCTGTTTTTT
CDR3 protein: CASSLQGTNTGDLFF

J gene: TRBJ1-2
V gene: TRBV4-1
clone size: many
D gene: -
CDR3 DNA: TGCGCCAGCAGCCAATCCGGGACGGTGAACTATGGCTACACCTTC
CDR3 protein: CASSQSGTVNYGYTF

J gene: TRBJ1-2
V gene: TRBV7-2
clone size: many
D gene: -
CDR3 DNA: TGTGCCAGCAGCTTAAGGGGCAGGGAGGAGGATGGCTACACCTTC
CDR3 protein: CASSLRGREEDGYTF

J gene: TRBJ2-1
V gene: TRBV24-1
clone size: medium-sized
D gene: -
CDR3 DNA: TGTGCCACCAGTCTGAGCGGCAATGAGCAGTTCTTC
CDR3 protein: CATSLSGNEQFF

J gene: TRBJ2-7
V gene: TRBV7-6
clone size: few
D gene: TRBD1
CDR3 DNA: TGTGCCAGCAGCGAGGAGGCGACAGGGGTCTACGAGCAGTACTTC
CDR3 protein: CASSEEATGVYEQYF

J gene: TRBJ2-3
V gene: TRBV2
clone size: -
D gene: TRBD1
CDR3 DNA: TGTGCCAGCAGTCACGGGACAGGGGGGGGAGATACGCAGTATTTT
CDR3 protein: CASSHGTGGGDTQYF

J gene: TRBJ1-1
V gene: TRBV6-1
clone size: medium-sized
D gene: TRBD1
CDR3 DNA: TGTGCCAGCAGTGAAGCGCTTCAGGGGGCGGCAGCTTTCTTT
CDR3 protein: CASSEALQGAAAFF

J gene: TRBJ2-7
V gene: TRBV7-9
clone size: many
D gene: -
CDR3 DNA: TGTGCCAGCAGCTTCCCGGACACCTTATACGAGCAGTACTTC
CDR3 protein: CASSFPDTLYEQYF

J gene: TRBJ2-3
V gene: TRBV5-1
clone size: many
D gene: -
CDR3 DNA: TGCGCCAGCAGCTTGGTCCTGACTCTTACTAGCACAGATACGCAGTATTTT
CDR3 protein: CASSLVLTLTSTDTQYF

J gene: TRBJ2-5
V gene: TRBV6-8
clone size: medium-sized
D gene: TRBD2
CDR3 DNA: TGTGCCAGCAGTTTGGGCGGGAGGGCGGAGACCCAGTACTTC
CDR3 protein: CASSLGGRAETQYF

J gene: TRBJ2-3
V gene: TRBV27
clone size: few
D gene: TRBD2
CDR3 DNA: TGTGCCAGTAGTTATCAGCGGGGCTTCACAGATACGCAGTATTTT
CDR3 protein: CASSYQRGFTDTQYF

J gene: TRBJ2-2
V gene: TRBV12-3/TRBV12-4
clone size: medium-sized
D gene: -
CDR3 DNA: TGTGCCAGCAGGCTCGGACTTAACACCGGGGAGCTGTTTTTT
CDR3 protein: CASRLGLNTGELFF

J gene: TRBJ2-6
V gene: TRBV20-1
clone size: many
D gene: -
CDR3 DNA: TGCAGTGCTAGCGGCTCTGGGGCCAACGTCCTGACTTTC
CDR3 protein: CSASGSGANVLTF

J gene: TRBJ1-2
V gene: TRBV7-8
clone size: medium-sized
D gene: TRBD1
CDR3 DNA: TGTGCCAGCAGCTTACAGGGGGCAGACTATGGCTACACCTTC
CDR3 protein: CASSLQGADYGYTF

J gene: TRBJ2-3
V gene: TRBV28
clone size: medium-sized
D gene: -
CDR3 DNA: TGTGCCAGCAGCCTTCAGGGGAGCACAGATACGCAGTATTTT
CDR3 protein: CASSLQGSTDTQYF

J gene: TRBJ2-2
V gene: TRBV11-1
clone size: once
D gene: -
CDR3 DNA: TGTGCCAGCAGCTTACGACAGATAGAGGTCCTCGGGGAGCTGTTTTTT
CDR3 protein: CASSLRQIEVLGELFF

J gene: TRBJ2-7
V gene: TRBV6-1
clone size: few
D gene: TRBD2
CDR3 DNA: TGTGCCAGCGCGTGGGGGACTAGCGGGGAATACGAGCAGTACTTC
CDR3 protein: CASAWGTSGEYEQYF

J gene: TRBJ2-3
V gene: TRBV7-8
clone size: many
D gene: -
CDR3 DNA: TGTGCCAGCAGCTTAGGGCGTGCGGCGGGATATAGCACAGATACGCAGTATTTT
CDR3 protein: CASSLGRAAGYSTDTQYF

J gene: TRBJ1-2
V gene: TRBV10-3
clone size: few
D gene: TRBD1
CDR3 DNA: TGTGCCATCCGAGGGGAGTACAGGGGTAACTATGGCTACACCTTC
CDR3 protein: CAIRGEYRGNYGYTF